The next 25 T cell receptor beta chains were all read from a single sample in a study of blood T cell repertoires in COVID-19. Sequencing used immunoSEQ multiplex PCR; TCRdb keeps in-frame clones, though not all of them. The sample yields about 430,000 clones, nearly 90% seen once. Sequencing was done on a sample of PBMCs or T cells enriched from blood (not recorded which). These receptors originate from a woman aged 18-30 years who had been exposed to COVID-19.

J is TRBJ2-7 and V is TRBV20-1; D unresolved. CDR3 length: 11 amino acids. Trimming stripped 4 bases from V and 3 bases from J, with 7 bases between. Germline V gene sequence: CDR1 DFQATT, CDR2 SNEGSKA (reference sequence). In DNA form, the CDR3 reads TGCAGTGCTAAGAGCTACTACGAGCAGTACTTC. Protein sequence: CSAKSYYEQYF.

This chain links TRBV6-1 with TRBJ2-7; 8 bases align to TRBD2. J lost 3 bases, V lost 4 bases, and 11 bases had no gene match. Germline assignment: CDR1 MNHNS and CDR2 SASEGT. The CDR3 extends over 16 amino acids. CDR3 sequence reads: CASSGSGGANFYEQYF. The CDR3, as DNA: TGTGCCAGCAGTGGAAGCGGGGGAGCAAACTTCTACGAGCAGTACTTC.

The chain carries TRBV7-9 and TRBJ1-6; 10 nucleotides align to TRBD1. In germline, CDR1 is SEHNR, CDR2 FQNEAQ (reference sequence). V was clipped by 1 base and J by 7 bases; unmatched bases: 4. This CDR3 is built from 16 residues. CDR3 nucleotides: TGTGCCAGCAGCTTAGATCCGGGACAGGGGAATTCACCCCTCCACTTT. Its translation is CASSLDPGQGNSPLHF. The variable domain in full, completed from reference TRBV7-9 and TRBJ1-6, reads DTGVSQNPRHKITKRGQNVTFRCDPISEHNRLYWYRQTLGQGPEFLTYFQNEAQLEKSRLLSDRFSAERPKGSFSTLEIQRTEQGDSAMYLCASSLDPGQGNSPLHFGNGTRLTVT.

The CDR3 here is CASRQKRTYEQYF. Written as DNA, the CDR3 is TGTGCCAGCAGGCAGAAGCGGACCTACGAGCAGTACTTC. The chain employs TRBV5-8 and TRBJ2-7, with D maybe TRBD2 (5 bases). Trimming pared 5 bases from V and 2 bases from J, leaving 11 bases between. Germline CDR1 is SGHTS and CDR2 is YDEGEE. This CDR3 region has 13 residues. The full variable domain, rest sourced from reference TRBV5-8 and TRBJ2-7, is EAGVTQSPTHLIKTRGQQATLRCSPISGHTSVYWYQQALGLGLQFLLWYDEGEERNRGNFPPRFSGRQFPNYSSELNVNALELEDSALYLCASRQKRTYEQYFGPGTRLTVT.

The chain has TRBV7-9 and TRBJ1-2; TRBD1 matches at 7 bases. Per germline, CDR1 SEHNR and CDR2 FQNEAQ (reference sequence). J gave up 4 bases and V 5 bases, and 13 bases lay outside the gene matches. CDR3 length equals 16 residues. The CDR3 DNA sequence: TGTGCCAGCAGCCCGCGAGACAGGGAGAATTTCTATGGCTACACCTTC. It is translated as CASSPRDRENFYGYTF. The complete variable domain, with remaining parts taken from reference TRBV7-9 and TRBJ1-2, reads DTGVSQNPRHKITKRGQNVTFRCDPISEHNRLYWYRQTLGQGPEFLTYFQNEAQLEKSRLLSDRFSAERPKGSFSTLEIQRTEQGDSAMYLCASSPRDRENFYGYTFGSGTRLTVV.

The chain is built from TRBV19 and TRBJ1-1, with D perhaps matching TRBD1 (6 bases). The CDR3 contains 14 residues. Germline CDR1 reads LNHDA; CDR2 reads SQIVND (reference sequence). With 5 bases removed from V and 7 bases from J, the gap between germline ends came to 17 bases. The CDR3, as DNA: TGTGCCAGTAGTGTGATCCAGACAGGAGGTGAAGCTTTCTTT. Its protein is CASSVIQTGGEAFF.

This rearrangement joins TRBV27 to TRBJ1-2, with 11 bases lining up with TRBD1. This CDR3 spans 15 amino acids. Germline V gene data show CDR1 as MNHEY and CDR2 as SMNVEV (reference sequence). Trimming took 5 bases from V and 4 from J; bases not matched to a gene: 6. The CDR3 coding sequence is TGTGCCAGCAGTATCTCCGGGACAGGGGGCTATGGCTACACCTTC. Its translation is CASSISGTGGYGYTF.

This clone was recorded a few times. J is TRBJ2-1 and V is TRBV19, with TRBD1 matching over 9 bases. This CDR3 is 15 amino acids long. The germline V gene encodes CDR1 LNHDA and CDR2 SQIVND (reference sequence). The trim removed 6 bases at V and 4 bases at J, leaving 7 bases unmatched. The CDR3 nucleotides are TGTGCCAGTAGGGACCTACAGGGGGCTTACAATGAGCAGTTCTTC. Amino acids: CASRDLQGAYNEQFF.

The CDR3 here is CASSPAGGLSGYTF. CDR3 DNA sequence: TGTGCCAGCTCACCGGCAGGGGGGTTGAGTGGCTACACCTTC. J is TRBJ1-2 and V is TRBV18, with 7 bases identical to TRBD1. Germline values: CDR1 KGHSH, CDR2 LQKENI. V was pared by 3 bases and J by 7 bases, with 8 bases of the junction left unmatched. CDR3 length equals 14 residues.

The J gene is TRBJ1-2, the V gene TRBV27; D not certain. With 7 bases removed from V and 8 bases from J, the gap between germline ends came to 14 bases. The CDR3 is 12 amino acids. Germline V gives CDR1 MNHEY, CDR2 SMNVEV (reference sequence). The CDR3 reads CASKKDLGGYTF. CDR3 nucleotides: TGTGCCAGCAAGAAAGACCTCGGGGGCTACACCTTC.

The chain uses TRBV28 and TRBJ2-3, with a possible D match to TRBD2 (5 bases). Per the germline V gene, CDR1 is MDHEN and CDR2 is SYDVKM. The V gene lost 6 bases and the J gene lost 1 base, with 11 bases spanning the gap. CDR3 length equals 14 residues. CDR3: CASSTRTGTDTQYF. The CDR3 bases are TGTGCCAGCAGCACCCGGACTGGCACAGATACGCAGTATTTT.

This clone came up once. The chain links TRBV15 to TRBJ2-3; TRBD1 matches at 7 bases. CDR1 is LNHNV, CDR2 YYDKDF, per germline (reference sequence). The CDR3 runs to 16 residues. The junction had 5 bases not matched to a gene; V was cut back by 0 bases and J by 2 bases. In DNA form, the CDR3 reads TGTGCCACCAGCAGAGATCGCAGGGGGTACACAGATACGCAGTATTTT. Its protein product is CATSRDRRGYTDTQYF.

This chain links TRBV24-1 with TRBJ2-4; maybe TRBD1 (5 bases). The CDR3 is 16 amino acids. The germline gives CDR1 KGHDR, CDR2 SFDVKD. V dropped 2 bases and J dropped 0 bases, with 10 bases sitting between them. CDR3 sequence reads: CATSDSTALAKNIQYF. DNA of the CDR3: TGTGCCACCAGTGATTCGACAGCCTTAGCCAAAAACATTCAGTACTTC.

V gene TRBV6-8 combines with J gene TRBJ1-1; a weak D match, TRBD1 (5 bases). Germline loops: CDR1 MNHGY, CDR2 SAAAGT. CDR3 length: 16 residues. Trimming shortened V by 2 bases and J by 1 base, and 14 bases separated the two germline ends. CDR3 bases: TGTGCCAGCAGTTACCCCCAAGGGGCTGAGAACACTGAAGCTTTCTTT. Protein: CASSYPQGAENTEAFF.

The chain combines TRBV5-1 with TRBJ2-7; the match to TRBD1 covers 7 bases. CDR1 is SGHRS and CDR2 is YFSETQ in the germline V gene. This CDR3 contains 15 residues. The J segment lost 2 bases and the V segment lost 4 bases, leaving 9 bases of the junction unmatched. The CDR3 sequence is CASSATGSGAYEQYF. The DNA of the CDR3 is TGCGCCAGCAGCGCGACAGGGTCCGGGGCCTACGAGCAGTACTTC. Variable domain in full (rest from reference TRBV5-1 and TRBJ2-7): KAGVTQTPRYLIKTRGQQVTLSCSPISGHRSVSWYQQTPGQGLQFLFEYFSETQRNKGNFPGRFSGRQFSNSRSEMNVSTLELGDSALYLCASSATGSGAYEQYFGPGTRLTVT.

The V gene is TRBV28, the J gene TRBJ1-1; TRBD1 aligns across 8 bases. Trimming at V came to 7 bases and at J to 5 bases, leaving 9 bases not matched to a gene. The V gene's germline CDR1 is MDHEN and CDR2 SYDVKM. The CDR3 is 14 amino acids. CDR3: CASIYQGARTEAFF. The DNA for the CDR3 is TGTGCCAGCATATATCAGGGGGCTCGGACTGAAGCTTTCTTT.

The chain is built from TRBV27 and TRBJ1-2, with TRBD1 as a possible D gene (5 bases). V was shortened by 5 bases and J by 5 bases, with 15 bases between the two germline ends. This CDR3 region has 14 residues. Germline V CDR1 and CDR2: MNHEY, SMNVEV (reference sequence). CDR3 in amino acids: CASSMTVAEYGYTF. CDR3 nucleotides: TGTGCCAGCAGTATGACAGTGGCCGAGTATGGCTACACCTTC.

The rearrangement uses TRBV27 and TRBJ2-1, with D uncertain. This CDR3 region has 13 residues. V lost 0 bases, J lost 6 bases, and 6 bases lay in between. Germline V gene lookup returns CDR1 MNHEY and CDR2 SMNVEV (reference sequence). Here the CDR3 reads CASSLSSGNEQFF. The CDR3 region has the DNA TGTGCCAGCAGTTTATCGTCGGGCAATGAGCAGTTCTTC.

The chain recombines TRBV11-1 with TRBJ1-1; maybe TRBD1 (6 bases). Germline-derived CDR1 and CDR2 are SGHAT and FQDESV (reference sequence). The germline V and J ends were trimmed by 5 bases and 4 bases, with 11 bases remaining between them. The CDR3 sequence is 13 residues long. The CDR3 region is CASSRRGGTEAFF. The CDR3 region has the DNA TGTGCCAGCAGCCGCAGGGGCGGCACTGAAGCTTTCTTT.

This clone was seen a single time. CDR3 in DNA: TGTGCCAGCTCACGAGCGGGGGGCACTGAAGCTTTCTTT. Amino acid sequence: CASSRAGGTEAFF. The gene calls are TRBV18 and TRBJ1-1, with TRBD1 as a possible D gene (5 bases). The CDR3 is 13 amino acids. CDR1 and CDR2 (germline): KGHSH, LQKENI. The V and J ends lost 4 bases and 4 bases respectively, with 10 bases between them.

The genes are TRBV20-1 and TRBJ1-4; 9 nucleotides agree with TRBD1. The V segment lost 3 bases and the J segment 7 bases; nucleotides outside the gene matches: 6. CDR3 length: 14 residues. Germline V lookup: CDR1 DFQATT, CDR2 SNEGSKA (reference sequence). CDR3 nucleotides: TGCAGTGCTAGTCATTGGACAGGGGCTGAAAAACTGTTTTTT. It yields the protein CSASHWTGAEKLFF.

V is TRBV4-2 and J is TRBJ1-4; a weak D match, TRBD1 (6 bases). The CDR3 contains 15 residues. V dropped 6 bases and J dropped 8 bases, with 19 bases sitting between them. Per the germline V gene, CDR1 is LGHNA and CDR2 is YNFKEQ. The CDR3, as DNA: TGTGCCAGCAGTCTTACAGGGTTTAGTCAAGAAAAACTGTTTTTT. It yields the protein CASSLTGFSQEKLFF.

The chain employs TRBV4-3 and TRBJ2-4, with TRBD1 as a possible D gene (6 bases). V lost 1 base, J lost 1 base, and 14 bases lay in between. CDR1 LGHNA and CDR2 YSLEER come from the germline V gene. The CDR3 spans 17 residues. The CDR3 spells CASSQGVGGFAKNIQYF. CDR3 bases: TGCGCCAGCAGCCAAGGGGTTGGGGGCTTTGCCAAAAACATTCAGTACTTC.

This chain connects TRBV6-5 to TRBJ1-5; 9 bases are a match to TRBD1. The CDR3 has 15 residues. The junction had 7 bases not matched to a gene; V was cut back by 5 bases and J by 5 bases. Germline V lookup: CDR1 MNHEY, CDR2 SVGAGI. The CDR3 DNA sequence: TGTGCCAGCAGTCCGGACAGGGGCCCCCATCAGCCCCAGCATTTT. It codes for CASSPDRGPHQPQHF.

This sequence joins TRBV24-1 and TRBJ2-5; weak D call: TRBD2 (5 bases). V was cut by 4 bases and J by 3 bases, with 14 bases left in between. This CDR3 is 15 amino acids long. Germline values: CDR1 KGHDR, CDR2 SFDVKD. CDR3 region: CATSDPGKGEETQYF. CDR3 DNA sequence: TGTGCCACCAGTGACCCCGGGAAGGGTGAAGAGACCCAGTACTTC.